This T cell receptor beta chain originates from a study of cytomegalovirus exposure and HLA in healthy donors. Study-wide context: From about 179 million T cells, an earlier analysis saw roughly 120 million unique TCR beta sequences.

The CDR3 spans 16 residues. V lost 3 bases to trimming and J lost 5 bases; unmatched junction nucleotides: 7. Germline values: CDR1 KGHSH, CDR2 LQKENI. A note on this clone: Its antigen remains unidentified.

Study conclusions and caveats: Sequencing had likely introduced a cluster of highly shared sequence variants as an artifact. The study flagged roughly 160 TCR beta chains as cytomegalovirus-associated.

Use of 60 Vbeta and 13 Jbeta primers characterized the PCR. Assay: immunoSEQ multiplex PCR; the TCRdb copy retains only in-frame clones and omits some. The table lists 140,000 or so clones, 65% to 85% of them singletons. The sequencing input was PBMCs. The gene calls are TRBV18 and TRBJ2-2; 9 nucleotides agree with TRBD1. The receptor comes from a woman between 40 and 50 years old in good health and CMV-seropositive. CDR3 in amino acids: CASSPVSDRGTGELFF. In DNA form, the CDR3 reads TGTGCCAGCTCACCTGTCTCGGACAGGGGTACCGGGGAGCTGTTTTTT.